This T cell receptor (beta chain) is from a study of blood T cell repertoires in COVID-19. Turning to the study itself: The samples span acute and convalescent COVID-19 from the United States, Italy and Spain. PBMCs, B-cell-depleted T cells, or T cells provided the cDNA or gDNA that made up the material.

Under the authors' procedure: Researchers report that nucleated cell counts were estimated from reference gene primer amplification. Sequenced by immunoSEQ multiplex PCR; TCRdb stores in-frame clones only, minus some. Clonal size and the V and J genes are those of that table, whereas D and trimming came from the DNA. The table lists 200,000 to 250,000 clones, around nine tenths of them singletons. CDR1 and CDR2 (germline): MNHEY, SVGAGI. J gave up 1 base and V 6 bases, and 7 bases lay outside the gene matches. The CDR3 is 15 residues long. Sample: peripheral blood. V and J are TRBV6-5 and TRBJ1-1; 8 nucleotides line up with TRBD1. The TCR originated in a man aged 55 to 70 who had recovered from COVID-19. The CDR3 nucleotides read TGTGCCAGCAGAGATCTTGGACAGGGGAACACTGAAGCTTTCTTT. Translated, it gives CASRDLGQGNTEAFF.